This TCR beta chain was documented in a study of spatial heterogeneity in lung cancer. Study in general: There were, on average, more than 8.5 raw-read appearances for each unique TCR and UMI combination.

This sample's time point: sample taken at primary tumor resection. The 65 or so donors had untreated early-stage non-small cell lung cancer. A word on this clonotype: Its specificity is unknown.

Germline V CDR1 and CDR2: LGHDT, YNNKEL (reference sequence). The CDR3 contains 16 residues. V shed 4 bases and J 2 bases; nucleotides not matched to a gene: 8. Every TCR cDNA molecule bore a unique molecular identifier. TCRdb itself ran the 5' RACE reads through MiXCR, one entry per CDR3 protein. The sample has 7,500 to 9,500 distinct CDR3 sequences, 4.5% to 6% seen once. Overall study results and limits: The study found that expanded intratumoral alpha and beta TCR counts tracked tumor mutation counts. Counts for ubiquitous and regional expanded TCRs went along with ubiquitous and regional nonsynonymous mutations, respectively.

Source: lung tumor tissue, taken at surgery. This TCR derives from a female donor with early-stage non-small cell lung cancer. The chain links TRBV3-1 to TRBJ2-5; 9 bases match TRBD1. CDR3 DNA: TGTGCCAGCAGCCCCTACAAGGACAGGGGACAAGAGACCCAGTACTTC. Residues: CASSPYKDRGQETQYF.